What follows is one T cell receptor (beta chain) and its context. This record belongs to a study of blood T cell repertoires in COVID-19. On the study more broadly: The cDNA or gDNA used as material had been derived from T cells, B-cell-depleted T cells, or PBMCs.

The CDR3 runs to 15 residues. V lost 6 bases, J lost 1 base, and 13 bases lay in between. Germline values: CDR1 SNHLY, CDR2 FYNNEI. Measured with immunoSEQ multiplex PCR; TCRdb has only the in-frame clones, and not every one. This table has under 450,000 clones, around 88% appearing once. This chain links TRBV2 with TRBJ2-1, with D possibly being TRBD1 (6 bases). Sequenced material: peripheral blood. The origin of this receptor is a woman aged 45-65 years with COVID-19, enrolled during active disease. CDR3 sequence (DNA): TGTGCCAGCAGCCTCCTACAGGGTTCCTACAATGAGCAGTTCTTC. This encodes CASSLLQGSYNEQFF.